A single sample is the source of the 28 T cell receptor beta chains below, sequenced in a study of T cell changes during pregnancy in multiple sclerosis. Assay: immunoSEQ multiplex PCR; the TCRdb copy retains only in-frame clones and omits some. The sample contains just under 20,000 clones, roughly 85% of which appear only once. Sequencing used CD8+ T cells from peripheral blood mononuclear cells, obtained in the third trimester of pregnancy. These receptor sequences come from a female donor in good health, enrolled as a control in a pregnancy study.

V gene TRBV7-9 combines with J gene TRBJ2-4; 9 bases agree with TRBD1. V lost 1 base and J lost 4; bases outside the gene matches: 2. The CDR3 has 15 residues. The germline gives CDR1 SEHNR, CDR2 FQNEAQ (reference sequence). The CDR3 DNA sequence: TGTGCCAGCAGCTTAGGAGGGACAGGGAAAAACATTCAGTACTTC. Its translation: CASSLGGTGKNIQYF.

V usage is TRBV6-1 and J usage is TRBJ2-7; tentative D call: TRBD2 (6 bases). Germline CDR1 is MNHNS and CDR2 is SASEGT. V lost 11 bases, J lost 10 bases, and 18 bases lay in between. The CDR3 is 11 amino acids. The CDR3 sequence is CAGGAPQRQYF. In DNA form, the CDR3 reads TGTGCCGGCGGGGCGCCCCAAAGACAGTACTTC.

This clone was detected once. J is TRBJ1-1 and V is TRBV5-4, with a tentative D call TRBD1 (5 bases). Germline-derived CDR1 and CDR2 are SGHNT and YYREEE (reference sequence). V gave up 2 bases and J gave up 2 bases, with 7 bases separating them. The CDR3 extends over 13 amino acids. In DNA form, the CDR3 reads TGTGCCAGCAGCTTTGGACATAACACTGAAGCTTTCTTT. Protein sequence: CASSFGHNTEAFF.

J is TRBJ1-6 and V is TRBV19, with 7 bases that match TRBD1. J gave up 8 bases and V 6 bases, and 10 bases lay outside the gene matches. The germline CDR1 and CDR2 sequences are LNHDA and SQIVND (reference sequence). The CDR3 consists of 15 residues. The CDR3 loop is CASRKDRDSYSPLHF. Written as DNA, the CDR3 is TGTGCCAGTAGAAAAGACCGGGACAGCTATTCACCCCTCCACTTT.

The chain combines TRBV7-2 with TRBJ2-2; 8 bases are a match to TRBD2. The germline gives CDR1 SGHTA, CDR2 FQGNSA. The ends lost 5 bases at V and 6 bases at J; junction bases unmatched: 5. The CDR3 is made up of 14 amino acids. The CDR3 here is CASSLGGAAGELFF. CDR3 nucleotide sequence: TGTGCCAGCAGCCTCGGGGGGGCCGCCGGGGAGCTGTTTTTT. The variable domain in full, with the rest retrieved from reference TRBV7-2 and TRBJ2-2, is GAGVSQSPSNKVTEKGKDVELRCDPISGHTALYWYRQSLGQGLEFLIYFQGNSAPDKSGLPSDRFSAERTGGSVSTLTIQRTQQEDSAVYLCASSLGGAAGELFFGEGSRLTVL.

The rearrangement links TRBV19 to TRBJ1-6, with D maybe TRBD1 (5 bases). The V and J ends lost 7 bases and 9 bases respectively, with 19 bases between them. CDR3 length: 15 residues. Per the germline V gene, CDR1 is LNHDA and CDR2 is SQIVND (reference sequence). CDR3 sequence reads: CASTMAEGSGSPLHF. DNA of the CDR3: TGTGCCAGTACCATGGCGGAGGGGAGTGGTTCACCCCTCCACTTT.

This clone was recorded only once. The chain carries TRBV19 and TRBJ1-6; 7 bases match TRBD1. The CDR3 loop spans 15 amino acids. The germline CDR1 and CDR2 sequences are LNHDA and SQIVND (reference sequence). V lost 4 bases and J lost 3; bases outside the gene matches: 3. In nucleotides, the CDR3 is TGTGCCAGTAGTACCGACAGGGACTATAATTCACCCCTCCACTTT. Protein product: CASSTDRDYNSPLHF. The variable domain in full, completed from reference TRBV19 and TRBJ1-6, reads DGGITQSPKYLFRKEGQNVTLSCEQNLNHDAMYWYRQDPGQGLRLIYYSQIVNDFQKGDIAEGYSVSREKKESFPLTVTSAQKNPTAFYLCASSTDRDYNSPLHFGNGTRLTVT.

This clone was found once. This rearrangement joins TRBV7-6 to TRBJ2-2; perhaps TRBD1 as D (6 bases). Trimming shortened V by 5 bases and J by 3 bases, and 7 bases separated the two germline ends. CDR1 is SGHVS and CDR2 is FNYEAQ in the germline V gene. This CDR3 region has 13 residues. The CDR3 loop reads CASSPGDTGELFF. The CDR3 nucleotides read TGTGCCAGCAGCCCAGGGGACACCGGGGAGCTGTTTTTT.

This chain uses TRBV4-3 with TRBJ2-2; 8 bases map to TRBD2. Germline CDR1 is LGHNA and CDR2 is YSLEER. The J segment lost 6 bases and the V segment lost 5 bases, leaving 11 bases of the junction unmatched. This CDR3 has 16 residues. The CDR3 region is CASSERGGLTAGELFF. The CDR3 nucleotides read TGCGCCAGCAGCGAACGGGGGGGCCTAACGGCCGGGGAGCTGTTTTTT.

The chain combines TRBV2 with TRBJ1-3; the D is unclear. Trimming removed 6 bases at V and 0 bases at J, with 12 bases between. The CDR3 has 15 amino acids. The germline V gene encodes CDR1 SNHLY and CDR2 FYNNEI. Here the CDR3 reads CASRGVNPSGNTIYF. CDR3 nucleotide sequence: TGTGCCAGCAGAGGAGTCAACCCCTCTGGAAACACCATATATTTT.

The chain joins TRBV4-3 to TRBJ2-7; D ambiguous. Germline values: CDR1 LGHNA, CDR2 YSLEER. The CDR3 runs 15 residues. The germline V and J ends were trimmed by 2 bases and 0 bases, with 11 bases remaining between them. The CDR3 protein is CASSQQAASSYEQYF. In nucleotides, the CDR3 is TGCGCCAGCAGCCAACAGGCTGCCAGCTCCTACGAGCAGTACTTC.

The chain joins TRBV6-4 to TRBJ2-1; 10 positions match TRBD2. V lost 2 bases and J lost 8; bases outside the gene matches: 6. The germline V gene encodes CDR1 MRHNA and CDR2 SNTAGT. The CDR3 is made up of 15 amino acids. CDR3 sequence: CASSDGAGGPDEQFF. The CDR3 nucleotides read TGTGCCAGCAGTGACGGAGCGGGGGGGCCCGATGAGCAGTTCTTC.

The genes are TRBV7-2 and TRBJ1-1; D is uncertain. V was shortened by 2 bases and J by 0 bases, with 7 bases between the two germline ends. Germline values: CDR1 SGHTA, CDR2 FQGNSA. CDR3 length: 14 residues. CDR3 protein: CASSLMGVNTEAFF. CDR3 in DNA: TGTGCCAGCAGCTTAATGGGCGTGAACACTGAAGCTTTCTTT.

The genes are TRBV14 and TRBJ2-5; 11 nucleotides agree with TRBD1. This CDR3 has 14 amino acids. J lost 1 base, V lost 11 bases, and 6 bases had no gene match. CDR1 and CDR2 (germline): SGHDN, FVKESK. This chain's CDR3 is CACQGQGGQETQYF. For the CDR3, the DNA is TGTGCCTGCCAGGGACAGGGGGGCCAAGAGACCCAGTACTTC.

J is TRBJ2-2 and V is TRBV4-3; weak D call: TRBD2 (6 bases). Germline V gene lookup returns CDR1 LGHNA and CDR2 YSLEER. The CDR3 spans 15 residues. V was shortened by 0 bases and J by 5 bases, with 10 bases between the two germline ends. The CDR3 region has the DNA TGCGCCAGCAGCCAAGATCGGGACTCGACCGGGGAGCTGTTTTTT. Residues: CASSQDRDSTGELFF.

V and J are TRBV11-2 and TRBJ1-2, with 11 bases fitting TRBD1. CDR3 length equals 14 residues. With 5 bases clipped from V and 6 bases from J, the junction kept 5 bases outside the gene matches. CDR1 is SGHAT, CDR2 FQNNGV, per germline. As DNA, the CDR3 is TGTGCCAGCAGCCCGCCGGGACAGGGGGATGGCTACACCTTC. Translating gives CASSPPGQGDGYTF.

The chain links TRBV6-6 to TRBJ1-2, with D perhaps matching TRBD1 (6 bases). The CDR3 has 13 amino acids. V was shortened by 2 bases and J by 8 bases, with 12 bases between the two germline ends. Per the germline V gene, CDR1 is MNHNY and CDR2 is SVGAGI (reference sequence). The CDR3 here is CASSYRTGSGYTF. The CDR3 DNA reads TGTGCCAGCAGTTACCGTACAGGGTCCGGCTACACCTTC.

The chain joins TRBV4-1 to TRBJ2-7; D might be TRBD2 (6 bases). Germline V CDR1 and CDR2: MGHRA, YSYEKL. The length of the CDR3 is 13 residues. V was pared by 3 bases and J by 2 bases, with 8 bases between. CDR3: CASSHRLAYEQYF. The CDR3 DNA reads as TGCGCCAGCAGCCATCGACTAGCCTACGAGCAGTACTTC.

The chain links TRBV4-3 to TRBJ2-2; 10 bases agree with TRBD2. V was pared by 1 base and J by 0 bases, with 8 bases of the junction left unmatched. Germline CDR1 is LGHNA and CDR2 is YSLEER. This CDR3 spans 19 amino acids. In nucleotides, the CDR3 is TGCGCCAGCAGCCAAGTTTATAGCGGGGGGCCCTCGAACACCGGGGAGCTGTTTTTT. Residues: CASSQVYSGGPSNTGELFF.

This sequence joins TRBV5-6 and TRBJ1-5; D unclear. CDR3 length: 12 residues. V shed 4 bases and J shed 6 bases, with 8 bases lying between them. CDR1 and CDR2 from the germline V gene are SGHDT and YYEEEE. The chain's CDR3 is CASSIGGQPQHF. In DNA form, the CDR3 reads TGTGCCAGCAGCATAGGAGGTCAGCCCCAGCATTTT.

The chain recombines TRBV1 with TRBJ1-2; the DNA was not used to check the table's D call, TRBD1. TRBV1 is recorded as a pseudogene. This CDR3 comprises 14 residues. The CDR3: CTSSLGGQNYGYTF. CDR3 coding DNA: TGCACCAGCAGCCTTGGGGGACAGAACTATGGCTACACCTTC.

This clone was counted once. This rearrangement joins TRBV4-3 to TRBJ1-2, with 7 bases that match TRBD1. There are 17 residues in the CDR3. V lost 0 bases, J lost 3 bases, and 10 bases stayed unmatched. CDR1 LGHNA and CDR2 YSLEER come from the germline V gene. The CDR3 region has the DNA TGCGCCAGCAGCCAAGATAAAATCACAGGGGCCGACTATGGCTACACCTTC. Residues: CASSQDKITGADYGYTF.

The rearrangement links TRBV25-1 to TRBJ1-1; weak D call: TRBD1 (5 bases). The CDR3 has 15 amino acids. The germline gives CDR1 MGHDK, CDR2 SYGVNS. V lost 5 bases and J 6 bases, leaving 19 bases between the germline ends. CDR3 DNA sequence: TGTGCCAGCAGTAAAGGGCGGGGCGCGGCCCCTGAAGCTTTCTTT. Translating it yields CASSKGRGAAPEAFF. The complete variable domain, with remaining parts taken from reference TRBV25-1 and TRBJ1-1, reads EADIYQTPRYLVIGTGKKITLECSQTMGHDKMYWYQQDPGMELHLIHYSYGVNSTEKGDLSSESTVSRIRTEHFPLTLESARPSHTSQYLCASSKGRGAAPEAFFGQGTRLTVV.

This clone was counted a single time. The chain links TRBV9 to TRBJ2-1; 7 bases align to TRBD2. The CDR3 is made up of 18 amino acids. The V and J ends lost 3 bases and 1 base, in that order; junction bases with no gene match: 13. CDR1 and CDR2 from the germline V gene are SGDLS and YYNGEE. The DNA of the CDR3 is TGTGCCAGCAGCGCCAATCTAGCGGCCGCTCGTTCCTACAATGAGCAGTTCTTC. This encodes CASSANLAAARSYNEQFF.

DNA of the CDR3: TGTGCCAGCAGCAACCCGACAGTACCCAATCAGCCCCAGCATTTT. It specifies CASSNPTVPNQPQHF. The chain uses TRBV21-1 and TRBJ1-5; TRBD1, as called in the table, went unchecked against the DNA. TRBV21-1 is deemed a pseudogene. The CDR3 spans 15 residues.

This chain links TRBV2 with TRBJ1-5, with TRBD1 matching 10 bases. V lost 10 bases and J lost 2; bases outside the gene matches: 20. CDR3 size: 19 residues. Germline V lookup: CDR1 SNHLY, CDR2 FYNNEI. This chain's CDR3 is CANNNHRDRGRDCNQPQHF. The CDR3 coding sequence is TGTGCCAACAACAACCACCGGGACAGGGGCCGGGACTGCAATCAGCCCCAGCATTTT.

The chain is built from TRBV2 and TRBJ2-1, with 11 bases matching TRBD2. Germline CDR1 SNHLY, CDR2 FYNNEI. The CDR3 is 14 amino acids. J lost 9 bases, V lost 6 bases, and 7 bases had no gene match. CDR3 residues: CASSEPGLAAEQFF. CDR3 DNA: TGTGCCAGCAGCGAACCGGGACTAGCGGCTGAGCAGTTCTTC. Together with reference TRBV2 and TRBJ2-1, the CDR3 gives the full variable domain: EPEVTQTPSHQVTQMGQEVILRCVPISNHLYFYWYRQILGQKVEFLVSFYNNEISEKSEIFDDQFSVERPDGSNFTLKIRSTKLEDSAMYFCASSEPGLAAEQFFGPGTRLTVL.

This sequence joins TRBV2 and TRBJ1-5; TRBD1 is a possible D gene (6 bases). Germline CDR1 and CDR2: SNHLY and FYNNEI. V was cut by 6 bases and J by 11 bases, with 17 bases left in between. The CDR3 consists of 13 residues. The CDR3, as DNA: TGTGCCAGCAGGGGGGCAGACCTAAGGGCCCAGCATTTT. This gives the protein CASRGADLRAQHF.